This T cell receptor (beta chain) emerged from a study of blood T cell repertoires in COVID-19. Study at large: Whether acute or convalescent, the COVID-19 samples came from the United States, Italy and Spain.

Germline CDR1 MNHEY, CDR2 SVGEGT. CDR3 size: 14 residues. The J segment lost 13 bases and the V segment lost 0 bases, leaving 7 bases of the junction unmatched. Study members were between about 18 and 100 years old and lived in some 22 US regions. Cohort allocation depended upon clinical history that participants reported. The data were produced by immunoSEQ multiplex PCR, yet TCRdb's version contains in-frame clones alone and is incomplete. The data contain 200,000 to 300,000 clones, under 90% of them seen just once; the ten biggest clones take up around 1.7%. The chain recombines TRBV6-2 or TRBV6-3 with TRBJ2-4, with 9 bases that match TRBD2. The origin of this receptor is a man aged 35 to 55 who had recovered from COVID-19. The sample was PBMCs or T cells enriched from blood (not recorded which). The CDR3: CASSYSLAGYPQYF. The CDR3 DNA reads as TGTGCCAGCAGTTACTCTCTAGCGGGGTACCCACAGTACTTC.